This T cell receptor beta chain emerged from a study of blood T cell repertoires in COVID-19. Study-wide context: Whether acute or convalescent, the COVID-19 samples came from the United States, Italy and Spain.

This clone appeared a few times. Study processing details: Amplification of reference gene primers provided the estimated nucleated cell counts. Profiled with immunoSEQ multiplex PCR; TCRdb holds only in-frame clones, not every one. The V and J calls and the clone size are those of that table, but D and trimming were determined from the DNA. The table includes hundreds of thousands of clones, roughly 82% detected once. V was trimmed by 3 bases and J by 0 bases, leaving 12 bases between them. The CDR3 covers 16 residues. CDR1 and CDR2 from the germline V gene are MNHNS and SASEGT. Material for sequencing was peripheral blood. This receptor was taken from a woman of 80 years or more with COVID-19, enrolled during active disease. The chain joins TRBV6-1 to TRBJ1-3; D gene unclear. The CDR3 is CASSEVLLLSGNTIYF. As DNA, the CDR3 is TGTGCCAGCAGTGAGGTTTTATTACTCTCTGGAAACACCATATATTTT.